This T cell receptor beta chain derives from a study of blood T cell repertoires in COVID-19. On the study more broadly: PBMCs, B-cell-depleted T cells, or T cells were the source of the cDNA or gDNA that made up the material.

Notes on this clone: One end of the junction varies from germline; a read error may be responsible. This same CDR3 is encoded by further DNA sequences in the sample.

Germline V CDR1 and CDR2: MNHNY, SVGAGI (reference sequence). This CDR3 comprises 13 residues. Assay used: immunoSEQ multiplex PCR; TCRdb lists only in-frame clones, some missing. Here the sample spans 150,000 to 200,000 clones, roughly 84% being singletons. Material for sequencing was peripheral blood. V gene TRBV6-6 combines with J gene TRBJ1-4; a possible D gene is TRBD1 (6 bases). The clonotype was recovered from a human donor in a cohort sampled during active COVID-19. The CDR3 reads CATNRVEGRGIYF. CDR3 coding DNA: TGTGCCACCAACAGAGTTGAAGGCAGGGGCATTTATTTT.